This T cell receptor beta chain is drawn from a study of blood T cell repertoires in COVID-19. Study-level background: Samples taken during acute and convalescent COVID-19 were collected in the United States, Italy and Spain. PBMCs, B-cell-depleted T cells, or T cells were the source of the cDNA or gDNA that made up the material.

The protocol was immunoSEQ multiplex PCR, while the TCRdb copy is restricted to in-frame clones and leaves out a portion. This table has hundreds of thousands of clones, roughly nine tenths appearing once. Participant-reported clinical history was the basis for cohort assignment. Each recovered donor of Cohort 3 presented with two negative PCRs, clearance, or symptom resolution. Trimming removed 1 base from V and 4 bases from J, with 7 bases in between. The CDR3 extends over 13 amino acids. Germline-derived CDR1 and CDR2 are LNHDA and SQIVND (reference sequence). Specimen: PBMCs or T cells enriched from blood (not recorded which). The chain couples TRBV19 to TRBJ1-1; D is perhaps TRBD1 (6 bases). The TCR was taken from a woman between 40 and 55 years old who had recovered from COVID-19. The DNA of the CDR3 is TGTGCCAGTAGTATAGGAGGGGGCACTGAAGCTTTCTTT. Its translation is CASSIGGGTEAFF.